This is a list of T cell receptor beta chains from one sample in a study of identical twins. TCRdb reanalysed the 5' RACE reads using MiXCR and keeps one entry per CDR3 protein. Here the sample spans approximately 1.8 million distinct CDR3 sequences, around 29% being singletons. The sequenced sample consisted of cord blood. These receptors came from a newborn girl in good health. The CDR3 runs from the conserved cysteine through the conserved F or W. The D gene is left open where the match is weak. The size of a clone is reported for some rows only, either as once, few or many, or as a class for expanded clones.

V gene	clone size	D gene	J gene	CDR3 DNA	CDR3 protein
TRBV6-6	few	TRBD1	TRBJ1-2	TGTGCCAGCAATACAGGACAGGGACAGTATGGCTACACCTTC	CASNTGQGQYGYTF
TRBV27	few	-	TRBJ2-1	TGTGCCAGCAGCCCGGGACTTTACTACAATGAGCAGTTCTTC	CASSPGLYYNEQFF
TRBV10-2	-	-	TRBJ2-7	TGCGCCAGCAGGGGCCAGCTAGGCCCCTACGAGCAGTACTTC	CASRGQLGPYEQYF
TRBV3-1	few	-	TRBJ2-1	TGTGCCAGCAGCCAAGTCAGCTCCGAGCAGTTCTTC	CASSQVSSEQFF
TRBV6-1	-	TRBD1	TRBJ2-5	TGTGCCAGCAGTGAAAATGGGGTCTTGGACAGGCAGTACTTC	CASSENGVLDRQYF
TRBV9	few	TRBD2	TRBJ2-3	TGTGCCAGCAGCGTAAGAAGCGGGGAGAGCGCAGATACGCAGTATTTT	CASSVRSGESADTQYF
TRBV20-1	-	TRBD2	TRBJ2-5	TGCAGTGCCAGAGCCATAAGAGATGAAGCGGGAGTCCCCAAACTCCAAGAGACCCAGTACTTC	CSARAIRDEAGVPKLQETQYF
TRBV2	-	-	TRBJ1-5	TGTGCCAGCAGTGAAGCGCAAGGGGGTTTCGATCCCCAGCATTTT	CASSEAQGGFDPQHF
TRBV6-5	many	-	TRBJ2-4	TGTGCCAGCAGTTACTCGAGACTCTCCCTAGCCAAAAACATTCAGTACTTC	CASSYSRLSLAKNIQYF
TRBV20-1	few	TRBD1	TRBJ1-2	TGCAGTGCTGCCCGGGACAGGCGATTTCCCACCTTC	CSAARDRRFPTF
TRBV11-2	few	TRBD2	TRBJ2-7	TGTGCCAGCAGCTTAGCGGGAGGGGTTACCTACGAGCAGTACTTC	CASSLAGGVTYEQYF
TRBV6-1	-	TRBD2	TRBJ2-5	TGTGCCAGCAGATCTAGCGGGAGGTCGGGAGAGACCCAGTACTTC	CASRSSGRSGETQYF
TRBV12-3/TRBV12-4	-	-	TRBJ2-1	TGTGCCAGCAGCCGACTAGGTAGATACAATGAGCAGTTCTTC	CASSRLGRYNEQFF
TRBV7-2	-	TRBD2	TRBJ2-7	TGTGCCAGCAGCTCAATAGGGGGAACCGGGACTAGAGGTTCCTACGAGCAGTACTTC	CASSSIGGTGTRGSYEQYF
TRBV20-1	-	-	TRBJ1-2	TGCAGTGCTAGAGGCCAGGGAGGGATCCAGGGCTACACCTTC	CSARGQGGIQGYTF
TRBV29-1	many	-	TRBJ2-5	TGCAGCGTTCTCCCCTCCCTGGGGGGTCTATTCCAGTACTTC	CSVLPSLGGLFQYF
TRBV28	-	-	TRBJ2-7	TGTGCCAGCAGAACGTGGGACGGTTACGAGCAGTACTTC	CASRTWDGYEQYF
TRBV12-3/TRBV12-4	-	-	TRBJ1-1	TGTGCCAGCAGTCGAGGACGCACTGAAGCTTTCTTT	CASSRGRTEAFF
TRBV20-1	-	-	TRBJ1-1	TGCAGTGCCCCTACGGGGGCGATGAACACTGAAGCTTTCTTT	CSAPTGAMNTEAFF
TRBV9	-	TRBD2	TRBJ2-5	TGTGCCAGCAGTCCTAGCGGGAAGACCCAGTACTTC	CASSPSGKTQYF
TRBV12-3/TRBV12-4	many	TRBD2	TRBJ2-1	TGTGCCAGCAGTGCCCCGGGACTAGCGCGAAATGAGCAGTTCTTC	CASSAPGLARNEQFF
TRBV25-1	-	TRBD2	TRBJ2-2	TGTGCCAGCAGTGAAGGACTAGCGGGGCTCACCGGGGAGCTGTTTTTT	CASSEGLAGLTGELFF
TRBV20-1	-	-	TRBJ2-1	TGCAGTGCTAGGGCCGGGACCAATGAGCAGTTCTTC	CSARAGTNEQFF
TRBV5-1	-	TRBD1	TRBJ2-2	TGCGCCAGCAGCCGTCTGACAGGGGACACCGGGGAGCTGTTTTTT	CASSRLTGDTGELFF
TRBV15	-	TRBD1	TRBJ2-7	TGTGCCACCAGGCATGAGACAGGGGGCTCCTACAATGAGCAGTACTTC	CATRHETGGSYNEQYF
TRBV12-3/TRBV12-4	-	-	TRBJ1-2	TGTGCCAGCAGTTTCGCGCAGGGTTGGTATGGCTACACCTTC	CASSFAQGWYGYTF
TRBV7-9	-	-	TRBJ1-2	TGTGCCAGCAGCTTAGGTCCGCCAGAGAACTATGGCTACACCTTC	CASSLGPPENYGYTF